This TCR beta chain was sequenced for a study of identical twins. A few counts support this clonotype. Its specificity is unknown. Study-level results: Out-of-frame alpha sequences shared by twins showed excess low generation probability.

V lost 3 bases to trimming and J lost 1 base, with 12 bases between them. The CDR3 contains 15 residues. The V gene's germline CDR1 is MNHEY and CDR2 SMNVEV (reference sequence). In TCRdb, the 5' RACE reads were re-called with MiXCR into one record per CDR3 protein. The table lists more than 400,000 distinct CDR3 sequences, roughly 15% of them singletons. Healthy Caucasians were all of the donors. These data also formed part of another study, on yellow fever vaccine responses in identical twins. That work adds: Convergence reportedly seemed to mark part of the twins' vaccine T cell response, with personalization marking the rest.

This chain joins TRBV27 and TRBJ2-5; no clear D gene. The TCR originated in a woman aged 18-29 years in good health. The specimen sequenced was CD4+ T cells sorted from blood. CDR3 sequence (DNA): TGTGCCAGCAGTTTGGGGTTGGGCTTCCAAGAGACCCAGTACTTC. Translating it yields CASSLGLGFQETQYF.